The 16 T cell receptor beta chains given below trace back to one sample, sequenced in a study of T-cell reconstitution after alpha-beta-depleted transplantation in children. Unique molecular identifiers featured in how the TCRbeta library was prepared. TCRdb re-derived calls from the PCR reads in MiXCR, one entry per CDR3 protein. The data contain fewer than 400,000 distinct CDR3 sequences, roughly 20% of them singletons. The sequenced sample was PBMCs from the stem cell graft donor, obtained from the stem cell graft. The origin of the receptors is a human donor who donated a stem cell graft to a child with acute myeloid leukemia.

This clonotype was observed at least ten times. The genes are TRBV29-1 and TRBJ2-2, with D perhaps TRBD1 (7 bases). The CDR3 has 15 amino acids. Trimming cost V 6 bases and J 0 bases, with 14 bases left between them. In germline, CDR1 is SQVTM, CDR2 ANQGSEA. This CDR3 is CSVRRDRTNTGELFF. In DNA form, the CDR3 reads TGCAGCGTGCGGAGGGACAGAACGAACACCGGGGAGCTGTTTTTT.

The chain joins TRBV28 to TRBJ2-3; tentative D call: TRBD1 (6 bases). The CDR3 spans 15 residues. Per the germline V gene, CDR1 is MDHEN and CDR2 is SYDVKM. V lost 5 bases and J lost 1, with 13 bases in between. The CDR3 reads CASSKQGSRTDTQYF. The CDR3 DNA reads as TGTGCCAGCAGTAAACAGGGATCACGCACAGATACGCAGTATTTT.

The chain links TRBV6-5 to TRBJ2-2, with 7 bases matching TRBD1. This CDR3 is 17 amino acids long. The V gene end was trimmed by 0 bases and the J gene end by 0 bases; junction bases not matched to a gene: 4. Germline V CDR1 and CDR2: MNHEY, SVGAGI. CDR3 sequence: CASSYSQGLANTGELFF. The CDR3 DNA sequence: TGTGCCAGCAGTTACTCACAGGGGCTCGCGAACACCGGGGAGCTGTTTTTT.

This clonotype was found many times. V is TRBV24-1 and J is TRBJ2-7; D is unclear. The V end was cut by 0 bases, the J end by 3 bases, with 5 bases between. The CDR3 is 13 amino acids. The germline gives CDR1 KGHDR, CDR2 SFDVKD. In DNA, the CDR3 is TGTGCCACCAGTGATTTGAGGAGCTACGAGCAGTACTTC. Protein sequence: CATSDLRSYEQYF.

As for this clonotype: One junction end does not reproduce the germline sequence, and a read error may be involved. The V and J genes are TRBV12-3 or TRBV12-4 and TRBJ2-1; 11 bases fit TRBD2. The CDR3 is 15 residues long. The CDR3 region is CASSLGSSGRKSVTF. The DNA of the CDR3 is TGTGCCAGCAGTTTAGGGTCTAGCGGGAGGAAGTCGGTGACCTTC.

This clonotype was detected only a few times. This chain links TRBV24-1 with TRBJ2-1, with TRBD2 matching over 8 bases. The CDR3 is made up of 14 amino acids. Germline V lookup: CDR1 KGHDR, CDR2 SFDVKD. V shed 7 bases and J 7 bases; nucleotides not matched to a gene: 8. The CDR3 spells CATSEAGGTNEQFF. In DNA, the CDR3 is TGTGCCACCAGCGAGGCGGGAGGAACAAATGAGCAGTTCTTC.

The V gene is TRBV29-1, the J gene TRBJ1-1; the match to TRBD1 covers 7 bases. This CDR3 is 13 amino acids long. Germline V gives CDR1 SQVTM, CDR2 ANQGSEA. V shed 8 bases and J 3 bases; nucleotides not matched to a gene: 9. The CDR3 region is CSTSDRADTEAFF. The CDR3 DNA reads TGCAGCACAAGCGACAGGGCGGACACTGAAGCTTTCTTT. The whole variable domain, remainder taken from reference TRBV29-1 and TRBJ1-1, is SAVISQKPSRDICQRGTSLTIQCQVDSQVTMMFWYRQQPGQSLTLIATANQGSEATYESGFVIDKFPISRPNLTFSTLTVSNMSPEDSSIYLCSTSDRADTEAFFGQGTRLTVV.

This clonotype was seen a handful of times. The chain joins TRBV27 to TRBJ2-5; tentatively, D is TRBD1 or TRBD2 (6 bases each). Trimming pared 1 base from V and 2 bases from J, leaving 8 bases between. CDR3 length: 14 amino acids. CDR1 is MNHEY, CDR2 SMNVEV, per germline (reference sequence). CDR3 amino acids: CASSLWGAQETQYF. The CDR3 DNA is TGTGCCAGCAGTTTATGGGGGGCTCAAGAGACCCAGTACTTC.

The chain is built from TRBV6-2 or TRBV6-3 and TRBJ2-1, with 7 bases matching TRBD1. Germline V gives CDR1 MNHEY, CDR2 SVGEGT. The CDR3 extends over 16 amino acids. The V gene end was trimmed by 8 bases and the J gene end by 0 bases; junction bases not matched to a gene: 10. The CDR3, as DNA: TGTGCCAGCTCCAACAGGGGCGTGAGCTCCTACAATGAGCAGTTCTTC. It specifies CASSNRGVSSYNEQFF.

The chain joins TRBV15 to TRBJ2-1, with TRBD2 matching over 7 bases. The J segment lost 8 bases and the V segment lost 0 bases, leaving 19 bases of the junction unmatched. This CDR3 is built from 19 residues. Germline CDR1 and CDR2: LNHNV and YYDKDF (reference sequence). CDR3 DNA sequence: TGTGCCACCAGCAGAGATGGTACGCCCGGACTAGTGGGGTTGGATGAGCAGTTCTTC. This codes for CATSRDGTPGLVGLDEQFF.

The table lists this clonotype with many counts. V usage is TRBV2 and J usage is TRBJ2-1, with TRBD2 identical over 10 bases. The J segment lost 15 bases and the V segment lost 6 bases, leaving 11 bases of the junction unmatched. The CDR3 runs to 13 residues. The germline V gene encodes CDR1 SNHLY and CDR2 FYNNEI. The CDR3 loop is CASSRQASGSRFF. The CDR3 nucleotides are TGTGCCAGCAGCCGCCAAGCTAGCGGGAGTCGGTTCTTC.

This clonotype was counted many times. The chain's CDR3 is CSVEGGLGEQYF. CDR3 DNA sequence: TGCAGCGTTGAGGGGGGATTAGGAGAGCAGTACTTC. The chain carries TRBV29-1 and TRBJ2-7, with a weak D call TRBD2 (6 bases). The CDR3 totals 12 residues. V lost 3 bases and J 7 bases, leaving 13 bases between the germline ends. Germline lookup yields CDR1 SQVTM and CDR2 ANQGSEA.

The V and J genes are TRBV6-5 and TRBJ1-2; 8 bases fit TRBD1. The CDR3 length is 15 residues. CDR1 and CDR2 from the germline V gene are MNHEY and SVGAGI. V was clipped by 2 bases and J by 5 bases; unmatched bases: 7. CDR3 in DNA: TGTGCCAGCAGTTACGGGACAGGTCTTGATTATGGCTACACCTTC. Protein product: CASSYGTGLDYGYTF.

The CDR3: CASSQDHPSTETQYF. DNA for the CDR3: TGCGCCAGCAGCCAAGATCATCCCAGTACAGAGACCCAGTACTTC. The chain is built from TRBV4-1 and TRBJ2-5; D uncertain. Germline values: CDR1 MGHRA, CDR2 YSYEKL. Trimming removed 0 bases at V and 4 bases at J, with 12 bases between. This CDR3 is built from 15 residues.

This chain's CDR3 is CASSDQGAKNEQFF. As DNA, the CDR3 is TGTGCCAGCAGTGATCAGGGGGCGAAGAATGAGCAGTTCTTC. The gene calls are TRBV2 and TRBJ2-1, with 8 nucleotides matching TRBD1. Germline CDR1 reads SNHLY; CDR2 reads FYNNEI. V lost 3 bases and J lost 7; bases outside the gene matches: 5. CDR3 length: 14 amino acids.

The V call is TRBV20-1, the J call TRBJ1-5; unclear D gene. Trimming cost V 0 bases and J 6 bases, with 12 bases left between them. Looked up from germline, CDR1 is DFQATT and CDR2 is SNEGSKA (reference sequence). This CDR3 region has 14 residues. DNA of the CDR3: TGCAGTGCTAGAGATAGAAGAGGTACTCAGCCCCAGCATTTT. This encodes CSARDRRGTQPQHF.